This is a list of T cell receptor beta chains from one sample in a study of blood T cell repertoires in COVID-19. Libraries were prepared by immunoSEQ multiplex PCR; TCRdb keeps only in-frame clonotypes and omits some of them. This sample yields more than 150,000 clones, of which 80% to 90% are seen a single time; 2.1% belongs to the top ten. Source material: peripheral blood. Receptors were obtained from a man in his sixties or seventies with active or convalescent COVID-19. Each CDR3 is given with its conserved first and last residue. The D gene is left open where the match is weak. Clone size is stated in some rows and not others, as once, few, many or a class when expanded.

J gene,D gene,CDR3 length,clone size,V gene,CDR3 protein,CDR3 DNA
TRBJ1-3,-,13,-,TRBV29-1,CSVSTQTGNTIYF,TGCAGCGTCTCCACACAAACTGGAAACACCATATATTTT
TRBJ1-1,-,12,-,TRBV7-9,CASSLFSTEAFF,TGTGCCAGCAGCTTATTTTCTACTGAAGCTTTCTTT
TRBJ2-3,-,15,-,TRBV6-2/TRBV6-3,CASSYSWRGQDTQYF,TGTGCCAGCAGTTACTCGTGGAGGGGGCAAGATACGCAGTATTTT
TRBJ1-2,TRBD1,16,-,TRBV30,CAWSVQGVIPNYGYTF,TGTGCCTGGAGTGTACAGGGGGTCATCCCTAACTATGGCTACACCTTC
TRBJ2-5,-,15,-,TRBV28,CASMAVGAGQETQYF,TGTGCCAGCATGGCGGTAGGGGCAGGGCAAGAGACCCAGTACTTC
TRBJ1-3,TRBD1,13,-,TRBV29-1,CSVGTGSGNTIYF,TGCAGCGTCGGGACAGGGAGTGGAAACACCATATATTTT
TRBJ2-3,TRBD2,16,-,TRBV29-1,CSVVRNSGTSTDTQYF,TGCAGCGTTGTTCGGAATAGCGGGACCAGCACAGATACGCAGTATTTT
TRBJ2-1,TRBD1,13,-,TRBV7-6,CASSQGEYNEQFF,TGTGCCAGCAGCCAGGGGGAGTACAATGAGCAGTTCTTC
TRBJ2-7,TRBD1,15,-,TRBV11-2,CASSLTGGASVEQYF,TGTGCCAGCAGCTTAACAGGGGGCGCGTCAGTCGAGCAGTACTTC
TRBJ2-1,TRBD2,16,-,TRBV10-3,CAIRASGMSSYNEQFF,TGTGCCATCAGGGCTAGCGGGATGAGCTCCTACAATGAGCAGTTCTTC
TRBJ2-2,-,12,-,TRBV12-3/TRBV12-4,CASSPSTGELFF,TGTGCCAGCAGTCCCTCCACCGGGGAGCTGTTTTTT
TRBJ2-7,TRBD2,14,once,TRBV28,CASSGRGLFYEQYF,TGTGCCAGCAGCGGGAGGGGACTCTTCTACGAGCAGTACTTC
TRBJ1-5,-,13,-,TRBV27,CASSLGANQPQHF,TGTGCCAGCAGTTTGGGGGCTAATCAGCCCCAGCATTTT
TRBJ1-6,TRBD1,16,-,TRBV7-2,CASSLGTVIANSPLHF,TGTGCCAGCAGCTTGGGGACAGTAATCGCTAATTCACCCCTCCACTTT
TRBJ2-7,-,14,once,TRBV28,CASSFGQPPNEQYF,TGTGCCAGCAGTTTTGGGCAGCCCCCTAACGAGCAGTACTTC